These 11 T cell receptor beta chains were sequenced from one sample in a study of T cells after yellow fever vaccination. Using its own MiXCR run on the 5' RACE reads, TCRdb lists one record per CDR3 protein. The sample yields roughly 400,000 distinct CDR3 sequences, under 20% seen once. Sample: PBMCs, taken before the yellow fever booster vaccination. These receptors originate from a man aged 18 to 30 who received the YFV17D yellow fever vaccine.

This clonotype was observed once. The chain has TRBV5-1 and TRBJ1-2; D is uncertain. V was trimmed by 3 bases and J by 4 bases, leaving 22 bases between them. From germline, CDR1 is SGHRS and CDR2 YFSETQ. CDR3 length equals 17 residues. This chain's CDR3 is CASSSRTPPLSAYGYTF. CDR3 bases: TGCGCCAGCAGCTCCAGGACCCCACCCCTCTCCGCCTATGGCTACACCTTC.

This clonotype was detected once. CDR3 coding DNA: TGCAGCGTCGACCGGGACAGGGACTATGGCTACACCTTC. This translates into CSVDRDRDYGYTF. The chain is built from TRBV29-1 and TRBJ1-2; 9 bases match TRBD1. Per the germline V gene, CDR1 is SQVTM and CDR2 is ANQGSEA. V was pared by 6 bases and J by 3 bases, with 5 bases of the junction left unmatched. The length of the CDR3 is 13 residues.

The genes are TRBV7-9 and TRBJ2-5; D perhaps matches TRBD2 (5 bases). This CDR3 comprises 14 residues. Germline CDR1 SEHNR, CDR2 FQNEAQ (reference sequence). V was pared by 5 bases and J by 1 base, with 11 bases between. This CDR3 reads CASSHHGVQETQYF. The CDR3 DNA sequence: TGTGCCAGCAGCCACCACGGGGTCCAAGAGACCCAGTACTTC. Combining the CDR3 with reference TRBV7-9 and TRBJ2-5 gives the whole variable domain DTGVSQNPRHKITKRGQNVTFRCDPISEHNRLYWYRQTLGQGPEFLTYFQNEAQLEKSRLLSDRFSAERPKGSFSTLEIQRTEQGDSAMYLCASSHHGVQETQYFGPGTRLLVL.

This clonotype was counted only a few times. The chain recombines TRBV7-2 with TRBJ2-1, with no clear D. There are 13 residues in the CDR3. Germline V gene sequence: CDR1 SGHTA, CDR2 FQGNSA. Trimming shortened V by 3 bases and J by 10 bases, and 13 bases separated the two germline ends. The CDR3 sequence: CASSLALGKEQFF. The CDR3 DNA sequence: TGTGCCAGCAGCTTGGCGCTGGGGAAAGAGCAGTTCTTC.

V usage is TRBV13 and J usage is TRBJ2-1, with D perhaps matching TRBD2 (6 bases). V was shortened by 2 bases and J by 6 bases, with 14 bases between the two germline ends. The CDR3 loop spans 15 amino acids. Germline V lookup: CDR1 PRHDT, CDR2 FYEKMQ (reference sequence). This CDR3 reads CASSLRGGVVNEQFF. The DNA of the CDR3 is TGTGCCAGCAGCTTAAGAGGCGGGGTCGTCAATGAGCAGTTCTTC.

This clonotype was found a few times. The V and J genes are TRBV12-3 or TRBV12-4 and TRBJ1-4; 7 bases align to TRBD1. J gave up 3 bases and V 6 bases, and 4 bases lay outside the gene matches. The CDR3 runs 14 residues. The CDR3 loop is CASSLRGSNEKLFF. The CDR3 coding sequence is TGTGCCAGCAGCCTCAGGGGGTCTAATGAAAAACTGTTTTTT.

Only a few counts were recorded for this clonotype. The V call is TRBV5-1, the J call TRBJ2-6, with D maybe TRBD1 (5 bases). The CDR3 is 18 residues long. The germline V gene has CDR1 SGHRS and CDR2 YFSETQ. The V and J ends lost 0 bases and 0 bases respectively, with 13 bases between them. The CDR3 reads CASSLDGARGSGANVLTF. The DNA of the CDR3 is TGCGCCAGCAGCTTGGATGGGGCCCGTGGCTCTGGGGCCAACGTCCTGACTTTC.

This rearrangement joins TRBV20-1 to TRBJ1-1, with 8 bases fitting TRBD1. V was pared by 4 bases and J by 5 bases, with 6 bases of the junction left unmatched. This CDR3 has 13 residues. Germline CDR1 DFQATT, CDR2 SNEGSKA (reference sequence). CDR3 region: CSATNRGTTEAFF. DNA of the CDR3: TGCAGTGCTACAAACAGGGGGACGACTGAAGCTTTCTTT.

The chain has TRBV4-3 and TRBJ2-1, with D possibly TRBD2 on 6 matching bases. The CDR3 extends over 15 amino acids. Trimming removed 4 bases at V and 0 bases at J, with 10 bases between. The germline V gene encodes CDR1 LGHNA and CDR2 YSLEER. The CDR3: CASSRERVSYNEQFF. The CDR3 region has the DNA TGCGCCAGCAGCCGAGAGCGGGTCTCCTACAATGAGCAGTTCTTC.

This clonotype was detected ten times or more. The genes are TRBV12-3 or TRBV12-4 and TRBJ2-1; 7 bases align to TRBD2. The length of the CDR3 is 12 residues. The ends lost 5 bases at V and 9 bases at J; junction bases unmatched: 4. CDR3 nucleotides: TGTGCCAGCAGTCCCGCGGGGGTTGAGCAGTTCTTC. Residues: CASSPAGVEQFF.

The rearrangement joins TRBV20-1 to TRBJ1-1; no firm D call. Germline V gene data show CDR1 as DFQATT and CDR2 as SNEGSKA (reference sequence). The CDR3 loop spans 13 amino acids. Trimming cost V 1 base and J 2 bases, with 8 bases left between them. The CDR3 coding sequence is TGCAGTGCTAGAGGGACTGCCAACACTGAAGCTTTCTTT. It codes for CSARGTANTEAFF.